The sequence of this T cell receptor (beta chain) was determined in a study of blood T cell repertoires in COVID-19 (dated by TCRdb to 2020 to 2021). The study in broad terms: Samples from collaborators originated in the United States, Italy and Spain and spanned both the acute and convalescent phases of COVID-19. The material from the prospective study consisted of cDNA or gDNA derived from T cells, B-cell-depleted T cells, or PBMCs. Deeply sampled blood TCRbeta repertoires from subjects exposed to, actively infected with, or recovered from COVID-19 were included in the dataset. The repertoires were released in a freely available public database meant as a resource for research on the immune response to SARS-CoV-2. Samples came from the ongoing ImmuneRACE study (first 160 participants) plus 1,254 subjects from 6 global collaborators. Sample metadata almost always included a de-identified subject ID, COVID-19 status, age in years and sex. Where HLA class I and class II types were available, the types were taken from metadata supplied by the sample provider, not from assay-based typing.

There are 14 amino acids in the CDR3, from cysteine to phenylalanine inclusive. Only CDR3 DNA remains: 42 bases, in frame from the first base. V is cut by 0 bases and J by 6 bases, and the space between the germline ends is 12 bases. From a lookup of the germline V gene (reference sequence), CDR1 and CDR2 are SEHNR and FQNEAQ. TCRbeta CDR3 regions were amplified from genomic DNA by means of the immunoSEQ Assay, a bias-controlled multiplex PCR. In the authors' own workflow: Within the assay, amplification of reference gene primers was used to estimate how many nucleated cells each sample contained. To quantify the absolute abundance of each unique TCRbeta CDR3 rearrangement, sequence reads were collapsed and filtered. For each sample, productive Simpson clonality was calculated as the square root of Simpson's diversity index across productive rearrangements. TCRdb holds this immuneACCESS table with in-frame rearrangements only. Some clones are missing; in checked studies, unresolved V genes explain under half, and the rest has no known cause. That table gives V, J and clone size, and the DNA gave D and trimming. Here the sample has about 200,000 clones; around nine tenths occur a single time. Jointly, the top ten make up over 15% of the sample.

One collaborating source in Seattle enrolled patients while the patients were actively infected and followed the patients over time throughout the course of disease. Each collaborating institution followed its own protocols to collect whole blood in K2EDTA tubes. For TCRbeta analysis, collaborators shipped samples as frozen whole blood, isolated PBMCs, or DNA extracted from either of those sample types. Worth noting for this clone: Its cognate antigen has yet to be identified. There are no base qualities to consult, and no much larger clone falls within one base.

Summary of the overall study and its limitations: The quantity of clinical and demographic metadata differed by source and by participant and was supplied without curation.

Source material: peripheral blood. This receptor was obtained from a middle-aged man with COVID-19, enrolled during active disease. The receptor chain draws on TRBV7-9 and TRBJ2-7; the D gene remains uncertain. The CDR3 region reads CASSLAAGSAEQYF. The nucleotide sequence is TGTGCCAGCAGCTTAGCGGCAGGATCGGCCGAGCAGTACTTC.